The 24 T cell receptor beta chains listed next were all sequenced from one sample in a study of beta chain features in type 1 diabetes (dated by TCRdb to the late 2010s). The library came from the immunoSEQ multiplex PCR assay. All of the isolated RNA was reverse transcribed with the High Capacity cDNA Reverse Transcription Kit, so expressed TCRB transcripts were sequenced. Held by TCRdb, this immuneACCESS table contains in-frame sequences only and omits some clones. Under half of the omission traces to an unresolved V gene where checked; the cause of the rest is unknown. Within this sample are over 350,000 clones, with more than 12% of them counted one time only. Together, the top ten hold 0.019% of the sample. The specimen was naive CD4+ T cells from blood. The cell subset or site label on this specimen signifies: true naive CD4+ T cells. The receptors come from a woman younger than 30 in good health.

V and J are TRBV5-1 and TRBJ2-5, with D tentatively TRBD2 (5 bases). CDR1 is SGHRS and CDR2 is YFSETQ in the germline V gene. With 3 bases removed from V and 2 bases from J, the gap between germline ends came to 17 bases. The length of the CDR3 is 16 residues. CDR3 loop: CASSYGPGPGQETQYF. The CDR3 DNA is TGCGCCAGCAGCTATGGACCCGGGCCGGGGCAAGAGACCCAGTACTTC.

The CDR3 spells CASSFYQGGEQYF. CDR3 bases: TGTGCCAGCAGCTTTTATCAGGGGGGCGAGCAGTACTTC. The chain links TRBV7-9 to TRBJ2-7; D is perhaps TRBD1 (7 bases). V shed 3 bases and J shed 6 bases, with 12 bases lying between them. This CDR3 contains 13 residues. Germline lookup yields CDR1 SEHNR and CDR2 FQNEAQ (reference sequence).

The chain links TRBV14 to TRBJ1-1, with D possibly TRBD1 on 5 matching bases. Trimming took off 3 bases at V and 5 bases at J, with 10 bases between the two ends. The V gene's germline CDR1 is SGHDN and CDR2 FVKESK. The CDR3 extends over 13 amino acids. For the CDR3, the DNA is TGTGCCAGCAGCCATGAACGGGGGACTGAAGCTTTCTTT. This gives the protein CASSHERGTEAFF. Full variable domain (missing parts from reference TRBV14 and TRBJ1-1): EAGVTQFPSHSVIEKGQTVTLRCDPISGHDNLYWYRRVMGKEIKFLLHFVKESKQDESGMPNNRFLAERTGGTYSTLKVQPAELEDSGVYFCASSHERGTEAFFGQGTRLTVV.

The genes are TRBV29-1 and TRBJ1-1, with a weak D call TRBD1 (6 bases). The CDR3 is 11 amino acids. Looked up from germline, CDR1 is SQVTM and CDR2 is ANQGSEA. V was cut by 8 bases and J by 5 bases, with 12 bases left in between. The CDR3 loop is CSSRGMTEAFF. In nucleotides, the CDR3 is TGCAGCTCTAGGGGGATGACTGAAGCTTTCTTT.

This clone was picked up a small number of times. CDR3 nucleotide sequence: TGTGCCACCAGCGAGACAGGTCACACCGGGGAGCTGTTTTTT. Translated: CATSETGHTGELFF. V is TRBV15 and J is TRBJ2-2; TRBD1 is a possible D gene (6 bases). The length of the CDR3 is 14 residues. Germline-derived CDR1 and CDR2 are LNHNV and YYDKDF (reference sequence). The V end was cut by 5 bases, the J end by 3 bases, with 10 bases between.

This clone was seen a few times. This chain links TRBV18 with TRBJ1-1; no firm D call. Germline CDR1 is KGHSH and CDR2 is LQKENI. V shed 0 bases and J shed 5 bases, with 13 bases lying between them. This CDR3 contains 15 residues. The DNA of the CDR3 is TGTGCCAGCTCACCACCGGATGCGGGGAGAACTGAAGCTTTCTTT. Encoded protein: CASSPPDAGRTEAFF.

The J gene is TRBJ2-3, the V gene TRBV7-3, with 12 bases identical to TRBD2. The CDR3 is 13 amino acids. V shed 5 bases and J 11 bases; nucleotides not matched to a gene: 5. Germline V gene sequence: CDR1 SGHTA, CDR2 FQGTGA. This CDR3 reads CASSRTSGAQQYF. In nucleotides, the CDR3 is TGTGCCAGCAGCCGGACTAGCGGGGCTCAGCAGTATTTT.

CDR3 sequence: CASSQGSSSHPTYEQYF. CDR3 bases: TGCGCCAGCAGCCAAGGGTCTAGCAGCCACCCAACTTACGAGCAGTACTTC. This rearrangement joins TRBV4-3 to TRBJ2-7; possible D gene TRBD2, 5 bases. CDR1 and CDR2 (germline): LGHNA, YSLEER. Trimming pared 1 base from V and 4 bases from J, leaving 20 bases between. The CDR3 totals 17 residues.

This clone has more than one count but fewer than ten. This chain's CDR3 is CASSRGGGTYNEQFF. CDR3 coding DNA: TGTGCCAGTAGTAGGGGGGGCGGGACCTACAATGAGCAGTTCTTC. The chain carries TRBV19 and TRBJ2-1, with a weak D call TRBD2 (7 bases). Germline V gene lookup returns CDR1 LNHDA and CDR2 SQIVND (reference sequence). This CDR3 region has 15 residues. V gave up 4 bases and J gave up 2 bases, with 12 bases separating them.

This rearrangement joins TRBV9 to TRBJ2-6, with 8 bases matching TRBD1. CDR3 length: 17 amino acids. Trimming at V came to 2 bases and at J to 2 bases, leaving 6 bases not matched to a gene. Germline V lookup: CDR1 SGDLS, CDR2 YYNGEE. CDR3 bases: TGTGCCAGCAGCGTTGGGACAGGAGTAGCTGGGGCCAACGTCCTGACTTTC. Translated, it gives CASSVGTGVAGANVLTF. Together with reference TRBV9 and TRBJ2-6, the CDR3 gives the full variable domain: DSGVTQTPKHLITATGQRVTLRCSPRSGDLSVYWYQQSLDQGLQFLIQYYNGEERAKGNILERFSAQQFPDLHSELNLSSLELGDSALYFCASSVGTGVAGANVLTFGAGSRLTVL.

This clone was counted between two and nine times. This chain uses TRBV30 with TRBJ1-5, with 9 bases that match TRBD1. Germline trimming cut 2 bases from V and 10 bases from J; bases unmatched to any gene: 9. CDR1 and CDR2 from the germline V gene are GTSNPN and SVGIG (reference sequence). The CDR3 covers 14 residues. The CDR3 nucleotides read TGTGCCTGGAGTCGGGGACAGGGAATTACACCCCAGCATTTT. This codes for CAWSRGQGITPQHF.

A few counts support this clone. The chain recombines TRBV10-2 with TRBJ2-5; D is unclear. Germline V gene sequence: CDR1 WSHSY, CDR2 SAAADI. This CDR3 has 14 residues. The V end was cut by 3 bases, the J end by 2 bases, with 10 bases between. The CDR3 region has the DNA TGCGCCAGCAGTGATACCGTCTATCAAGAGACCCAGTACTTC. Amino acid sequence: CASSDTVYQETQYF.

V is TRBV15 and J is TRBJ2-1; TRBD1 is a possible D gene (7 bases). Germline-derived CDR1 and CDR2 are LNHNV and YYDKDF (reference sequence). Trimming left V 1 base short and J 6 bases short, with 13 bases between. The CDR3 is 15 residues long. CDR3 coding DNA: TGTGCCACCAGCAGAGTAGACCAGGGGGGCAATGAGCAGTTCTTC. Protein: CATSRVDQGGNEQFF.

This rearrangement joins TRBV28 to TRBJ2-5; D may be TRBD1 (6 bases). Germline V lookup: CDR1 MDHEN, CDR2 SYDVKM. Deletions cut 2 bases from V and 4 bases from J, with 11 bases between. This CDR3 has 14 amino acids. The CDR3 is CASSLGYRAETQYF. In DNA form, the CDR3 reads TGTGCCAGCAGTTTAGGATACAGGGCAGAGACCCAGTACTTC.

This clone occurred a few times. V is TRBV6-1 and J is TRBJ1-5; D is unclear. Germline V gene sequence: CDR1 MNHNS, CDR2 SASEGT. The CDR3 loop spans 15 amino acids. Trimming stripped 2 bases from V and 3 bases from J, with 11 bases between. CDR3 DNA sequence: TGTGCCAGCAGTGAATTTGGCAGGAACAATCAGCCCCAGCATTTT. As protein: CASSEFGRNNQPQHF.

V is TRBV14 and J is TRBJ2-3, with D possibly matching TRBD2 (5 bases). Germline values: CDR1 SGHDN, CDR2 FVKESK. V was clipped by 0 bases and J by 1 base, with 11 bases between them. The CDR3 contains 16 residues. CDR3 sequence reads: CASSQDPGLRTDTQYF. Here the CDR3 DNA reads TGTGCCAGCAGCCAAGATCCGGGATTACGCACAGATACGCAGTATTTT.

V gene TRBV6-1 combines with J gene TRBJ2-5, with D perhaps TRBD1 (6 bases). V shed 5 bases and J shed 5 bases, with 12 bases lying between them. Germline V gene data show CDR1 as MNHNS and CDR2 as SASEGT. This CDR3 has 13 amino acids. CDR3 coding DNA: TGTGCCAGCAGTTCAGTCGACAGGGAGACCCAGTACTTC. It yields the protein CASSSVDRETQYF.

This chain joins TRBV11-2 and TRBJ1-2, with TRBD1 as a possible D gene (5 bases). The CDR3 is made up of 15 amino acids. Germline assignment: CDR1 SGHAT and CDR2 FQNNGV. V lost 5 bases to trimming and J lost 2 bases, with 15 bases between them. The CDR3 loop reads CASSPEGVVNYGYTF. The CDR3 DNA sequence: TGTGCCAGCAGCCCAGAAGGGGTTGTGAACTATGGCTACACCTTC.

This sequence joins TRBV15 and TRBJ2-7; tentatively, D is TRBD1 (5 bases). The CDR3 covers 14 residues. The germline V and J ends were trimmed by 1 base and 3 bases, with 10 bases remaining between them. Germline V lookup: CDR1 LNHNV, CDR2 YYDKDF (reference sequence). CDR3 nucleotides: TGTGCCACCAGCAGAGGAGACAGTTTCTACGAGCAGTACTTC. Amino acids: CATSRGDSFYEQYF.

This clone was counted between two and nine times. The CDR3 protein is CASRGDNQPQHF. CDR3 bases: TGTGCCAGCAGGGGCGATAATCAGCCCCAGCATTTT. The gene calls are TRBV25-1 and TRBJ1-5; D remains unclear. Germline lookup yields CDR1 MGHDK and CDR2 SYGVNS. Trimming stripped 6 bases from V and 4 bases from J, with 7 bases between. The CDR3 extends over 12 amino acids.

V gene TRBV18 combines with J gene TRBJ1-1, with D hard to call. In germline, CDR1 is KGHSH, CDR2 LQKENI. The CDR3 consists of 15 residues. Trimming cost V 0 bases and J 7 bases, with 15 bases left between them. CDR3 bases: TGTGCCAGCTCACCACCGTCTTTGACCGGAGTTGAAGCTTTCTTT. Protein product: CASSPPSLTGVEAFF.

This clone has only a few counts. CDR3 region: CSVPGGGPLTSGIYNEQFF. DNA for the CDR3: TGCAGCGTGCCCGGAGGGGGCCCCTTGACTAGCGGGATCTACAATGAGCAGTTCTTC. The chain couples TRBV29-1 to TRBJ2-1; 11 positions match TRBD2. The CDR3 is 19 residues long. Trimming cost V 6 bases and J 3 bases; bases outside gene matches: 19. CDR1 is SQVTM, CDR2 ANQGSEA, per germline.

CDR3 residues: CASSSSDRGATGELFF. In DNA, the CDR3 is TGTGCCAGCAGCTCCTCGGACCGGGGAGCCACCGGGGAGCTGTTTTTT. This chain uses TRBV7-9 with TRBJ2-2; a weak D match, TRBD2 (5 bases). The V end was cut by 4 bases, the J end by 4 bases, with 16 bases between. Germline CDR1 and CDR2: SEHNR and FQNEAQ (reference sequence). The CDR3 has 16 amino acids.

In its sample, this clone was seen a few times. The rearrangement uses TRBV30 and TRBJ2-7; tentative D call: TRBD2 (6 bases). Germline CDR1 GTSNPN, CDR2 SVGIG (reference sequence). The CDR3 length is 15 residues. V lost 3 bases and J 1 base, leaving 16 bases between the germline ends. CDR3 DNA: TGTGCCTGGAGCTCGGGGTTGGGACTTTCCTACGAGCAGTACTTC. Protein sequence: CAWSSGLGLSYEQYF.